One and the same sample provided the 27 T cell receptor beta chains below, sequenced in a study of OX40 agonist ivuxolimab in advanced cancers. Data came from immunoSEQ multiplex PCR; TCRdb stores just in-frame clones and leaves some out. The table records fewer than 85,000 clones, roughly nine tenths of them present only once. This sample comprised CD4+ or CD8+ T cells sorted from blood, obtained in a trial of the OX40 agonist ivuxolimab. The receptors were gathered from an adult with an advanced solid tumor such as melanoma, head and neck, liver or kidney cancer.

This sequence joins TRBV19 and TRBJ1-2; TRBD1 might be the D (5 bases). Germline CDR1 LNHDA, CDR2 SQIVND (reference sequence). This CDR3 spans 14 amino acids. Trimming left V 4 bases short and J 1 base short, with 10 bases between. In DNA, the CDR3 is TGTGCCAGTAGTACAGGACATATTAACTATGGCTACACCTTC. Encoded protein: CASSTGHINYGYTF.

V usage is TRBV30 and J usage is TRBJ2-7; 9 bases align to TRBD1. The CDR3 is made up of 14 amino acids. With V trimmed by 3 bases and J by 6 bases, 9 bases remained unmatched. From germline, CDR1 is GTSNPN and CDR2 SVGIG (reference sequence). The CDR3 reads CAWSRQGVLFEQYF. CDR3 bases: TGTGCCTGGAGCCGACAGGGGGTCTTGTTCGAGCAGTACTTC.

The chain has TRBV9 and TRBJ2-2, with no clear D. Trimming took 0 bases from V and 2 from J, leaving 8 bases between them. CDR3 size: 15 residues. The germline V gene encodes CDR1 SGDLS and CDR2 YYNGEE. The CDR3 loop reads CASSVGRANTGELFF. CDR3 bases: TGTGCCAGCAGCGTAGGTCGGGCTAACACCGGGGAGCTGTTTTTT.

The CDR3 DNA reads as TGCGCCAGCAGCCAAGATGTACGCACAGATACGCAGTATTTT. Its protein product is CASSQDVRTDTQYF. This chain links TRBV4-3 with TRBJ2-3, with D uncertain. CDR3 length: 14 amino acids. Germline V gives CDR1 LGHNA, CDR2 YSLEER. V lost 0 bases and J 1 base, leaving 5 bases between the germline ends.

The chain has TRBV19 and TRBJ1-3; possibly TRBD1 for D (5 bases). V was shortened by 1 base and J by 2 bases, with 9 bases between the two germline ends. The germline V gene encodes CDR1 LNHDA and CDR2 SQIVND (reference sequence). The CDR3 has 15 amino acids. Written as DNA, the CDR3 is TGTGCCAGTAGTATAGCTGGGACGGCTGGAAACACCATATATTTT. Translated: CASSIAGTAGNTIYF.

The chain recombines TRBV6-1 with TRBJ2-7; D unclear. V gave up 1 base and J gave up 0 bases, with 16 bases separating them. The germline gives CDR1 MNHNS, CDR2 SASEGT. The CDR3 is 17 amino acids. The CDR3: CASSEGLAEPSSYEQYF. The CDR3, as DNA: TGTGCCAGCAGTGAAGGTCTCGCTGAGCCGAGCTCCTACGAGCAGTACTTC.

The chain recombines TRBV27 with TRBJ2-5; D is possibly TRBD2 (7 bases). There are 14 residues in the CDR3. Germline V CDR1 and CDR2: MNHEY, SMNVEV (reference sequence). With 5 bases removed from V and 5 bases from J, the gap between germline ends came to 15 bases. DNA for the CDR3: TGTGCCAGCAGTAGGGCGGGGGCACGGGAGACCCAGTACTTC. Encoded protein: CASSRAGARETQYF.

This clone was recorded once. The CDR3 DNA reads TGTGCCAGCAGCTTCGGACAGGGGGCGTCCGGCTACACCTTC. This sequence encodes CASSFGQGASGYTF. The chain is built from TRBV6-6 and TRBJ1-2, with TRBD1 identical over 11 bases. The germline V gene encodes CDR1 MNHNY and CDR2 SVGAGI (reference sequence). V shed 6 bases, J shed 8 bases, and the junction held 8 bases outside the gene matches. This CDR3 is built from 14 residues.

This chain joins TRBV5-4 and TRBJ1-1; 8 nucleotides match TRBD1. There are 15 residues in the CDR3. Per germline, CDR1 SGHNT and CDR2 YYREEE (reference sequence). The junction had 6 bases not matched to a gene; V was cut back by 0 bases and J by 5 bases. The CDR3 DNA reads as TGTGCCAGCAGCTTGGCCCAGACAGGGGATACTGAAGCTTTCTTT. Encoded protein: CASSLAQTGDTEAFF.

This chain uses TRBV5-1 with TRBJ2-7, with D possibly called TRBD1 or TRBD2 (5 bases each). The DNA matches TRBJ2-1 better at its end, which makes the J call doubtful. The CDR3 length is 15 residues. Germline V gene data show CDR1 as SGHRS and CDR2 as YFSETQ. The CDR3 region is CASSLEGSTSYEQFF. In DNA form, the CDR3 reads TGCGCCAGCAGCTTGGAGGGGAGTACCTCCTACGAGCAGTTCTTC.

V gene TRBV7-3 combines with J gene TRBJ2-1; D remains ambiguous. CDR1 is SGHTA, CDR2 FQGTGA, per germline. The CDR3 loop spans 13 amino acids. The V and J ends lost 2 bases and 4 bases respectively, with 6 bases between them. The CDR3 spells CASSLLGYNEQFF. The CDR3 DNA reads as TGTGCCAGCAGCTTATTGGGATACAATGAGCAGTTCTTC.

The genes are TRBV19 and TRBJ2-3; the D is unclear. Germline CDR1 reads LNHDA; CDR2 reads SQIVND (reference sequence). V was cut by 1 base and J by 9 bases, with 14 bases left in between. The CDR3 is made up of 14 amino acids. Here the CDR3 reads CASSIAGDAGTQYF. The CDR3 DNA is TGTGCCAGTAGTATAGCGGGTGACGCCGGCACGCAGTATTTT.

The CDR3 nucleotides read TGCGCCAGCAGCTTCGGGACAGATAATGAAAAACTGTTTTTT. This encodes CASSFGTDNEKLFF. This rearrangement joins TRBV5-1 to TRBJ1-4; 7 bases line up with TRBD1. CDR1 and CDR2 from the germline V gene are SGHRS and YFSETQ. There are 14 residues in the CDR3. After removal of 2 bases from V and 4 bases from J, the junction contained 2 bases not matched to a gene. The full variable domain, in which reference TRBV5-1 and TRBJ1-4 provide the parts outside the CDR3, is KAGVTQTPRYLIKTRGQQVTLSCSPISGHRSVSWYQQTPGQGLQFLFEYFSETQRNKGNFPGRFSGRQFSNSRSEMNVSTLELGDSALYLCASSFGTDNEKLFFGSGTQLSVL.

The chain is built from TRBV4-3 and TRBJ2-7; 13 nucleotides agree with TRBD2. The germline V gene encodes CDR1 LGHNA and CDR2 YSLEER. This CDR3 has 17 residues. Trimming removed 3 bases from V and 4 bases from J; junction bases left unmatched: 9. CDR3: CASSQHVGLAGAYEQYF. The CDR3 nucleotides are TGCGCCAGCAGCCAGCACGTCGGACTAGCGGGAGCATACGAGCAGTACTTC.

The J gene is TRBJ2-7, the V gene TRBV6-5; perhaps TRBD1 as D (6 bases). The CDR3 sequence is 13 residues long. V lost 2 bases and J lost 2, with 7 bases in between. Germline lookup yields CDR1 MNHEY and CDR2 SVGAGI. The CDR3 reads CASSYQGTYEQYF. In DNA, the CDR3 is TGTGCCAGCAGTTACCAGGGGACCTACGAGCAGTACTTC.

In this sample, this clone turned up a few times. CDR3 sequence reads: CASSLGGSGEETQYF. The CDR3 DNA follows: TGCGCCAGCAGCCTCGGGGGTAGCGGGGAAGAGACCCAGTACTTC. This rearrangement joins TRBV5-1 to TRBJ2-5; 8 nucleotides match TRBD2. J gave up 3 bases and V 4 bases, and 8 bases lay outside the gene matches. CDR3 length: 15 amino acids. The V gene's germline CDR1 is SGHRS and CDR2 YFSETQ.

This clone is labeled medium-sized (0.01 to 0.1%). The V gene is TRBV5-4, the J gene TRBJ1-1; D perhaps matches TRBD1 (5 bases). The CDR3 has 14 amino acids. CDR1 is SGHNT and CDR2 is YYREEE in the germline V gene (reference sequence). Between the trimmed V and J ends, which lost 4 bases and 2 bases, there was a span of 12 bases. The CDR3 bases are TGTGCCAGCAGCCTCTGGGGGGTAAACACTGAAGCTTTCTTT. It is translated as CASSLWGVNTEAFF.

V gene TRBV10-3 combines with J gene TRBJ2-7; 10 positions match TRBD2. The CDR3 runs to 14 residues. Trimming cost V 4 bases and J 0 bases; bases outside gene matches: 0. CDR1 ENHRY and CDR2 SYGVKD come from the germline V gene. CDR3 residues: CAISASGSSYEQYF. The CDR3, as DNA: TGTGCCATCAGTGCTAGCGGGAGCTCCTACGAGCAGTACTTC.

V gene TRBV7-6 combines with J gene TRBJ2-7, with 11 bases lining up with TRBD1. V shed 5 bases, J shed 7 bases, and the junction held 7 bases outside the gene matches. This CDR3 is built from 14 residues. Germline CDR1 SGHVS, CDR2 FNYEAQ. CDR3 nucleotide sequence: TGTGCCAGCAGCCAAGGACAGGGGGCGAGGGAGCAGTACTTC. Translated, it gives CASSQGQGAREQYF.

This clone was found once. This chain joins TRBV7-3 and TRBJ2-5, with 9 bases identical to TRBD2. J gave up 3 bases and V 2 bases, and 4 bases lay outside the gene matches. The CDR3 extends over 15 amino acids. Germline V gene sequence: CDR1 SGHTA, CDR2 FQGTGA. In nucleotides, the CDR3 is TGTGCCAGCAGCTTAGGGAGCGGGGGGAAAGAGACCCAGTACTTC. This sequence encodes CASSLGSGGKETQYF.

This rearrangement joins TRBV7-9 to TRBJ2-1; D possibly corresponds to TRBD1 (5 bases). The germline V and J ends were trimmed by 5 bases and 8 bases, with 13 bases remaining between them. This CDR3 contains 13 residues. Germline V gene sequence: CDR1 SEHNR, CDR2 FQNEAQ (reference sequence). The CDR3 is CASSPRVSDEQFF. The CDR3 nucleotides are TGTGCCAGCAGCCCCAGGGTTTCCGATGAGCAGTTCTTC.

The chain couples TRBV5-1 to TRBJ1-6, with 7 bases identical to TRBD1. CDR3 size: 17 residues. The J segment lost 3 bases and the V segment lost 4 bases, leaving 10 bases of the junction unmatched. Germline CDR1 reads SGHRS; CDR2 reads YFSETQ. The CDR3 region has the DNA TGCGCCAGCAGCATAGGACAGGCGGACGTCTATAATTCACCCCTCCACTTT. Amino acid sequence: CASSIGQADVYNSPLHF.

This clone showed up just a few times. The chain carries TRBV30 and TRBJ1-5, with TRBD1 as a possible D gene (5 bases). The germline V and J ends were trimmed by 5 bases and 9 bases, with 17 bases remaining between them. The germline V gene has CDR1 GTSNPN and CDR2 SVGIG (reference sequence). The CDR3 runs to 13 residues. Written as DNA, the CDR3 is TGTGCCTGGTCGGCGGGGGGGGGATGGCCCCAGCATTTT. Encoded protein: CAWSAGGGWPQHF.

The V gene is TRBV6-1, the J gene TRBJ2-2, with a possible D match to TRBD1 (5 bases). CDR1 is MNHNS and CDR2 is SASEGT in the germline V gene. Trimming stripped 6 bases from V and 0 bases from J, with 8 bases between. The CDR3 extends over 14 amino acids. The CDR3 here is CASRGQSNTGELFF. CDR3 DNA sequence: TGTGCCAGCAGAGGACAATCGAACACCGGGGAGCTGTTTTTT.

The chain recombines TRBV2 with TRBJ2-5, with TRBD2 identical over 7 bases. The CDR3 spans 15 residues. Trimming at V came to 5 bases and at J to 0 bases, leaving 6 bases not matched to a gene. Germline loops: CDR1 SNHLY, CDR2 FYNNEI. The CDR3 nucleotides are TGTGCCAGCAGTTATGGCGGGGGATACCAAGAGACCCAGTACTTC. It encodes CASSYGGGYQETQYF.

This chain links TRBV19 with TRBJ1-5; TRBD1 is a possible D gene (5 bases). Trimming cost V 9 bases and J 7 bases, with 22 bases left between them. From germline, CDR1 is LNHDA and CDR2 SQIVND (reference sequence). The length of the CDR3 is 15 residues. Here the CDR3 DNA reads TGTGCCAGCACTATCCCGACCATCGAGGGGCAGCCCCAGCATTTT. It yields the protein CASTIPTIEGQPQHF.

This clone has just one count. V usage is TRBV14 and J usage is TRBJ2-7, with D unresolved. Trimming shortened V by 0 bases and J by 0 bases, and 12 bases separated the two germline ends. This CDR3 spans 16 amino acids. Germline CDR1 is SGHDN and CDR2 is FVKESK. The CDR3 is CASSQDLARSSYEQYF. The DNA for the CDR3 is TGTGCCAGCAGCCAAGATTTGGCCCGCAGCTCCTACGAGCAGTACTTC. Drawing the rest from reference TRBV14 and TRBJ2-7, the complete variable domain is EAGVTQFPSHSVIEKGQTVTLRCDPISGHDNLYWYRRVMGKEIKFLLHFVKESKQDESGMPNNRFLAERTGGTYSTLKVQPAELEDSGVYFCASSQDLARSSYEQYFGPGTRLTVT.